This TCR beta chain is from a study of CD8 T cells in ankylosing spondylitis. This clonotype came up many times. Its cognate antigen is unknown. There are 15 residues in the CDR3. The junction had 7 bases not matched to a gene; V was cut back by 5 bases and J by 5 bases. Study-wide results and limits: It appeared that ankylosing spondylitis blood was characterized by a TCR beta motif of 8 or 9 highly homologous variants.

One entry per CDR3 protein, called by TCRdb with MiXCR from the 5' RACE reads. The repertoire consists of under 850,000 distinct CDR3 sequences, with around 19% occurring once and the leading ten covering 19%. This TCR was sampled from a male donor with ankylosing spondylitis. The sample comprised blood, either unsorted or a sorted T cell fraction (not recorded which). The chain uses TRBV12-3 or TRBV12-4 and TRBJ2-2; the match to TRBD1 covers 8 bases. The CDR3, as DNA: TGTGCCAGCAGTCCTCGGACAGGGAAGACCGGGGAGCTGTTTTTT. This translates into CASSPRTGKTGELFF.